This T cell receptor beta chain came from a study of CD8 T cells in ankylosing spondylitis (dated by TCRdb to 2016 to 2017). With regard to the full study: The study profiled T cell receptor beta repertoires in healthy donors and ankylosing spondylitis patients to find disease-linked TCR variants. Samples of peripheral blood were taken, and for ankylosing spondylitis patients, synovial fluid was collected as well. In total, the full study cohort was made up of approximately 99 healthy donors and 25 to 30 ankylosing spondylitis patients.

Synovial fluid samples were paired with blood samples taken from the same ankylosing spondylitis patients. CDR3 length: 16 amino acids, cysteine to phenylalanine. Only the CDR3 portion is preserved as DNA: 48 bases, with reading frame beginning at the first base. CDR1 and CDR2 were assigned from the germline V gene (reference sequence) as DFQATT and SNEGSKA. V loses 6 bases, J loses 0 bases, and the germline ends lie 20 bases apart. TCRdb names Illumina HiSeq 2500 as the instrument used. Quantitative 5'-RACE with molecular barcodes was used to prepare TCR beta libraries. The study's processing was this. Disease-linked TCR variants were identified with a new computational method built on a probabilistic model of VDJ rearrangement. Using fastp trimming at Q25 and MiXCR clonotype assembly, TCRdb reanalyzed the public sequencing data and kept in-frame beta chains. Duplicate CDR3 protein sequences are folded into a single record with the most common DNA and genes. TCRdb assigned the V and J calls; the authors' analysis was not used. Across this sample there are approximately 150,000 distinct CDR3 sequences, with 25% to 35% seen only once. Together, the top ten hold about 5.5% of the sample.

The research as a whole found: A TCR beta motif made up of several highly homologous amino acid variants appeared to be characteristic of blood from ankylosing spondylitis patients. Some of the motif variants had been reported before in the synovial fluid and blood of reactive arthritis patients, a finding that suggests common disease-initiation mechanisms. According to the report, matched synovial fluid samples from ankylosing spondylitis patients were significantly enriched for the disease-linked clones. The disease-linked clones showed a CD8+ phenotype and occurred at relatively low frequencies in peripheral blood.

This clonotype was found a few times. Its antigen remains undetermined. Per-nucleotide qualities are absent, and no much larger clonotype sits a single base away. The rearranged segments are TRBV20-1 and TRBJ1-1; possibly the D gene is TRBD1, per 6 matching bases. The specimen was synovial fluid, either unsorted or a sorted T cell fraction (not recorded which). This receptor was taken from a male donor with ankylosing spondylitis. CDR3 region: CSARTAKQWMNTEAFF. DNA sequence: TGCAGTGCGCGGACAGCTAAACAATGGATGAACACTGAAGCTTTCTTT.